This T cell receptor beta chain was identified during a study of T-cell memory formation after mild COVID-19 listed by TCRdb under 2021. With respect to the entire study: TCR sequence clusters from the two donors were largely donor specific. In two donors, T-cell clones that expanded and contracted after mild COVID-19 were tracked by sequencing TCRalpha and TCRbeta repertoires over time. The cohort comprised two young, previously healthy adult volunteers, one female and one male. Beyond this particular receptor, the publication reports: Contracting CD4+ clones appeared mostly in the CM and EM memory subsets, whereas CD8+ clones were enriched in EMRA. From day 15 to 85, contracting clones showed balanced CD4/CD8 phenotypes, whereas a second wave of clones that expanded from day 15 to 37 leaned towards CD4+. Some responding clones were detected in pre-infection memory, which suggested that pre-existing cross-reactive memory T cells had joined the SARS-CoV-2 response. SARS-CoV-2 specificity of the second-wave clones peaking on day 37 was not confirmed. Only a couple of mild cases were covered by the study, and larger cohorts that include severe cases with pre-infection samples were considered necessary.

A few counts support this clonotype. Its specific antigen is unknown. Per-base quality was not reported, and no clone a single base away is much larger than it. The CDR1 and CDR2 encoded by the germline V gene (reference sequence) are DFQATT and SNEGSKA. The CDR3 numbers 13 residues from cysteine through phenylalanine. Left in the record is the CDR3 DNA by itself, 39 bases read in frame from the first base. V trim: 8 bases; J trim: 5 bases; unmatched bases: 10. Ficoll-Paque density gradient centrifugation was the method used to isolate PBMCs. The run used an Illumina NovaSeq 6000. cDNA libraries for TCRalpha and TCRbeta were prepared by 5'RACE using constant-segment primers, with sample barcodes and unique molecular identifiers added. RNA was extracted from every sample with Trizol reagent. Amplification of the libraries took two PCR steps, and the second step added a second sample barcode plus Illumina TruSeq adapters. Sequencing of the libraries was done on an Illumina NovaSeq, producing 2 x 150 bp paired-end reads. As for the original processing: The reads were demultiplexed and collapsed into UMI-guided consensus sequences using migec v1.2.7. Using mixcr v2.1.11, UMI consensuses were aligned to TRA and TRB V and J templates and then assembled into clonotypes. Clonotypes were classified as expanded or contracted when called significant by both edgeR and NoisET, with noise models trained on biological replicates. For edgeR calls, a false discovery rate-adjusted p below 0.01 and a log2 fold-change threshold of 1 were applied. As an exploratory analysis of dynamics, PCA with hierarchical clustering was applied to max-normalized trajectories of the 1000 most abundant clonotypes. Separately sequenced CD4+ and CD8+ repertoires were used to assign a CD4 or CD8 phenotype to each responding clone. The public reads were quality trimmed at Q25 with fastp and then assembled into clones with MiXCR by TCRdb, keeping productive beta chains. CDR3 protein sequences are deduplicated, and each keeps its most common genes and DNA. The V and J calls were not made by the authors but by TCRdb's processing. The sample table shows 250,000 to 400,000 distinct CDR3 sequences, and roughly 13% are seen once. The ten largest make up roughly 21% of the sample.

This clonotype was obtained from a man aged 18-30 years who had mild COVID-19 (a few samples of this study predate the infection). The sample titles of this study are shuffled in the database, so cell type and time point are left out; the donor was told from shared clones. The sequence links TRBV20-1 to TRBJ1-1, and 8 bases in between align with TRBD1. The sample consisted of PBMCs or a T cell subset sorted from them (not recorded which). The sequenced DNA: TGCAGTACCCAGACAGGGGCGAAGACTGAAGCTTTCTTT. Translated, it reads CSTQTGAKTEAFF.